This T cell receptor (beta chain) was identified during a study of shared clonotypes between healthy human individuals. Study overall: Per-donor plates numbered three CD4 naive, three CD4 memory, two CD8 naive and one CD8 memory.

V lost 2 bases, J lost 6 bases, and 15 bases lay in between. The CDR3 is 14 amino acids. CDR1 is SGHNT, CDR2 YYREEE, per germline (reference sequence). Sequencing was performed with immunoSEQ multiplex PCR; in TCRdb, only in-frame clones are kept and a portion is missing. Here the sample spans some 2.3 million clones, 93% being singletons. The chain is built from TRBV5-4 and TRBJ2-7, with D unresolved. The sequence was collected from a young man in good health. Some clones in this sample may be carry-over from other donors' samples. The material sequenced was naive CD4+ T cells from PBMCs. Indicated subset: CD45RA+ positively selected. The DNA of the CDR3 is TGTGCCAGCAGCTTCTCTGGACCTTCAGGCGAGCAGTACTTC. It yields the protein CASSFSGPSGEQYF.